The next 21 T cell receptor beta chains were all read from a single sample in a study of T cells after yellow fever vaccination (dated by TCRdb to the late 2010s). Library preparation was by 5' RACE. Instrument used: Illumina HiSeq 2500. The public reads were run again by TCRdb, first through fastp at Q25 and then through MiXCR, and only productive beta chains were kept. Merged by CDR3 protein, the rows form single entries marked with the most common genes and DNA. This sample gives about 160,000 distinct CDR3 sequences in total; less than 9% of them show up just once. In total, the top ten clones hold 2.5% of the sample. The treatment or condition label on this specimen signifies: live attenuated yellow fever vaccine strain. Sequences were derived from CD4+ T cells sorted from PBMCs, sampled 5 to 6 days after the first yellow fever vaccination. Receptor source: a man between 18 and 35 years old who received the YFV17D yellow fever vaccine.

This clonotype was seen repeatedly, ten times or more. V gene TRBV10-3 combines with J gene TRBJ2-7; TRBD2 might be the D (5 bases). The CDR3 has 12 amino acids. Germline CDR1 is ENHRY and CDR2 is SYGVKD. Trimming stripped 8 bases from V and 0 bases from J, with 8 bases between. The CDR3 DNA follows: TGTGCCATCGCGGGCTCCTCCTACGAGCAGTACTTC. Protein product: CAIAGSSYEQYF.

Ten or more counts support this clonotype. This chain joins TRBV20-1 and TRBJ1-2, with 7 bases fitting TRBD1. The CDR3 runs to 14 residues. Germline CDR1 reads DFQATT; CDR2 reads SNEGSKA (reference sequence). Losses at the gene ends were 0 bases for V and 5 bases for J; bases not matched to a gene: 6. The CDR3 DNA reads TGCAGTGCTAGAGAAGGGAGGGGGCAGTATGGCTACACCTTC. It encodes CSAREGRGQYGYTF.

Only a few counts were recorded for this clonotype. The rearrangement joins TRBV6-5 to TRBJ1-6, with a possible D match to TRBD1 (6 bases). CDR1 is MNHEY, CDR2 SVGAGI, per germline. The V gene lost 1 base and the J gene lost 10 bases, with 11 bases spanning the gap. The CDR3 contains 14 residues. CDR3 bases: TGTGCCAGCAGTTACTATAACAGGGTATCACCCCTCCACTTT. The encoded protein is CASSYYNRVSPLHF.

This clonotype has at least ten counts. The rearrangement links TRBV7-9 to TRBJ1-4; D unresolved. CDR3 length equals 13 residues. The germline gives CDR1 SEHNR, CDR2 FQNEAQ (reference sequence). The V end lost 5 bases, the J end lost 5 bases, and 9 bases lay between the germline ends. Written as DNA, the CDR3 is TGTGCCAGCAGCAGCCTGGTGAATGAAAAACTGTTTTTT. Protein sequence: CASSSLVNEKLFF.

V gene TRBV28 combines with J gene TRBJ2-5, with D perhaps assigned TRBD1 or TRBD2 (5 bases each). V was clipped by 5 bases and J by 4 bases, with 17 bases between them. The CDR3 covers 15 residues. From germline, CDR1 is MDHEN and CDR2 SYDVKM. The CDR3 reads CASSPQGARGETQYF. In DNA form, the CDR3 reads TGTGCCAGCAGTCCCCAAGGGGCCCGGGGAGAGACCCAGTACTTC.

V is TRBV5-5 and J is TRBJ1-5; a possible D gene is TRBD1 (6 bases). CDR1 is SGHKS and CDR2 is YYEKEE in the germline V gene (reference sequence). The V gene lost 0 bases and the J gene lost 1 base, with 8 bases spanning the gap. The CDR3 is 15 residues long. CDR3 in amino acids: CASSLVGHSNQPQHF. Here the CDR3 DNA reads TGTGCCAGCAGCTTGGTGGGACACAGCAATCAGCCCCAGCATTTT.

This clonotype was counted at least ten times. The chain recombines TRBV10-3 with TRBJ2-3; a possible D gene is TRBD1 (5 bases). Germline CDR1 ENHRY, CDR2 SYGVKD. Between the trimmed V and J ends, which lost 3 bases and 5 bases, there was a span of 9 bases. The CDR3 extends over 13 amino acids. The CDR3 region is CAISDFRGDTQYF. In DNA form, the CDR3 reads TGTGCCATCAGTGATTTTAGGGGAGATACGCAGTATTTT.

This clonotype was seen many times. CDR3 coding DNA: TGTGCCTGGAGTGTGGACAGCAATCAGCCCCAGCATTTT. Protein: CAWSVDSNQPQHF. The rearrangement uses TRBV30 and TRBJ1-5; D remains unclear. Germline V CDR1 and CDR2: GTSNPN, SVGIG (reference sequence). Trimming cost V 0 bases and J 1 base, with 4 bases left between them. CDR3 size: 13 residues.

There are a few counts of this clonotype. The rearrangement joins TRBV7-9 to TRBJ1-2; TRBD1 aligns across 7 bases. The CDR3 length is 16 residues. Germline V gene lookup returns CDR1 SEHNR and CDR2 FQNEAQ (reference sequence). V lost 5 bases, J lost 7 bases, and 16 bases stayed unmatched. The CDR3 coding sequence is TGTGCCAGCAGCAACCCCGCCGGCAGGGGGGCTTTTGGCTACACCTTC. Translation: CASSNPAGRGAFGYTF.

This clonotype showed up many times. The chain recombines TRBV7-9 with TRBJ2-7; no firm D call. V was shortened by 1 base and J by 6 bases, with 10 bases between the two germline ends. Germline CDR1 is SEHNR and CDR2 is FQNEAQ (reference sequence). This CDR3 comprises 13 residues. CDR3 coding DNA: TGTGCCAGCAGCTTAGGACCTCTCGGCGAGCAGTACTTC. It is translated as CASSLGPLGEQYF.

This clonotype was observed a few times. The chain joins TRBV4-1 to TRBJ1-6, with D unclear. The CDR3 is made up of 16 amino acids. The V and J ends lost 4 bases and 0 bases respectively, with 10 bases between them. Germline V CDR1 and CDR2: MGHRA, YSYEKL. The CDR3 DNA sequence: TGCGCCAGCAGCCCGGCCCTAGGCTCCTATAATTCACCCCTCCACTTT. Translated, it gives CASSPALGSYNSPLHF.

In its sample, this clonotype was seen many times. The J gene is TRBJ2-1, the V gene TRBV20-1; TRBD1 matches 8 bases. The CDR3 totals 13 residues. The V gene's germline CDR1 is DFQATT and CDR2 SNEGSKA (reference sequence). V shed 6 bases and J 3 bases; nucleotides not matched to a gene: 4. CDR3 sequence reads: CSALDRVYNEQFF. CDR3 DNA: TGCAGTGCGTTGGACAGGGTCTACAATGAGCAGTTCTTC.

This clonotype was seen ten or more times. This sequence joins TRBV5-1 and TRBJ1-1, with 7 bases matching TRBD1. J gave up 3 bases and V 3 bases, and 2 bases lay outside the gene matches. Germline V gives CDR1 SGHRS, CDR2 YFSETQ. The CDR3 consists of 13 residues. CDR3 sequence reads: CASSYTGDTEAFF. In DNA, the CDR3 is TGCGCCAGCAGCTACACAGGGGACACTGAAGCTTTCTTT.

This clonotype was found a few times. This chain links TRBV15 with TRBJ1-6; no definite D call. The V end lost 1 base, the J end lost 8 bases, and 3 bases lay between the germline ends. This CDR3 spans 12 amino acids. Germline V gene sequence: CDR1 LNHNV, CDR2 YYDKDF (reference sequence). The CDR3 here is CATSRVHSPLHF. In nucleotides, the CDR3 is TGTGCCACCAGCAGAGTTCATTCACCCCTCCACTTT.

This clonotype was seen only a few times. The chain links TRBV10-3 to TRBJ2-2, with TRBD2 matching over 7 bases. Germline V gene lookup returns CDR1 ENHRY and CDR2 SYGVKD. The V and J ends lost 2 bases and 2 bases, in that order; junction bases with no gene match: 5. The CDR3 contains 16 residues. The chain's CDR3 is CAISEIKRGNTGELFF. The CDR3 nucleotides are TGTGCCATCAGTGAGATTAAGCGGGGCAACACCGGGGAGCTGTTTTTT.

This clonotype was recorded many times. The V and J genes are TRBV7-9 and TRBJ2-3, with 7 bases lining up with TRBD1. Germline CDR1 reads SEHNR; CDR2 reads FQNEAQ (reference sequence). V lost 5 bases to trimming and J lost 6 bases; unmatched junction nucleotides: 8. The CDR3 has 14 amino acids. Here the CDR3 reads CASSPRGLQDTQYF. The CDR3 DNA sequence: TGTGCCAGCAGCCCCAGGGGGTTGCAGGATACGCAGTATTTT.

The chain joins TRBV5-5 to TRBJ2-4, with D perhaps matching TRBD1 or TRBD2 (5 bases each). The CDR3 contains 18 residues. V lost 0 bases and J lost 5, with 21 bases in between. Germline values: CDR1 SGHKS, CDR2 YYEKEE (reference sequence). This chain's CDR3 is CASSLGSGTGRGENIQYF. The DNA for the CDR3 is TGTGCCAGCAGCTTGGGCTCCGGGACGGGTAGAGGCGAAAACATTCAGTACTTC.

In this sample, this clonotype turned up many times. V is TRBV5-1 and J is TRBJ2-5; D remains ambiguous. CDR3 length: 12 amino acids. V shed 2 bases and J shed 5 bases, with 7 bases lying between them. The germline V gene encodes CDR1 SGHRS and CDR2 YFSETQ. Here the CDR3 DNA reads TGCGCCAGCAGCTTCGGGCAGGAGACCCAGTACTTC. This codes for CASSFGQETQYF.

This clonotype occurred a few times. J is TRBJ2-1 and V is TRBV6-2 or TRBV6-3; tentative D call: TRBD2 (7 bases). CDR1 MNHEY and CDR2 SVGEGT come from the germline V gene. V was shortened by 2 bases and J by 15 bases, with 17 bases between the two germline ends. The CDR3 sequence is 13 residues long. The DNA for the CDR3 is TGTGCCAGCAGTTACGTAGGGGGGGCCCCTCCGTTCTTC. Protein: CASSYVGGAPPFF.

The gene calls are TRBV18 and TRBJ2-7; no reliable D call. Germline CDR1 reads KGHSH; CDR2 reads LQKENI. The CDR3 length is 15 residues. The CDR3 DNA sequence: TGTACCAGCTCACCAACCGGCCAGAGCTGGGGTGAGCAGTACGTC. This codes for CTSSPTGQSWGEQYV.

DNA for the CDR3: TGCGCCAGCAGCCCGACAGGGGGTGTAAACTATGGCTACACCTTC. Its translation: CASSPTGGVNYGYTF. The chain employs TRBV5-1 and TRBJ1-2, with TRBD1 matching 9 bases. CDR3 length: 15 amino acids. J was trimmed by 2 bases and V by 4 bases; bases with no gene match: 6. The germline V gene has CDR1 SGHRS and CDR2 YFSETQ.